The 19 T cell receptor beta chains below all came from one sample that was sequenced in a study of T cell responses to AZD1222 COVID-19 vaccine. Libraries were prepared by immunoSEQ multiplex PCR; TCRdb keeps only in-frame clonotypes and omits some of them. Found here are some 130,000 clones, roughly 92% of them singletons; the top ten hold more than 3.5%. Material: peripheral blood, obtained on day 0 of AZD1222 vaccination. The origin of the receptors is an adult in good health.

The chain is built from TRBV28 and TRBJ2-5, with 8 bases aligning to TRBD2. The CDR3 length is 14 residues. With V trimmed by 6 bases and J by 4 bases, 7 bases remained unmatched. Per germline, CDR1 MDHEN and CDR2 SYDVKM. The CDR3 loop reads CASSPLAGRETQYF. The DNA for the CDR3 is TGTGCCAGCAGCCCTTTAGCGGGGAGAGAGACCCAGTACTTC.

The CDR3, as DNA: TGTGCCAGCTCACCACGAGACACCGGGGAGCTGTTTTTT. Its protein product is CASSPRDTGELFF. The chain joins TRBV18 to TRBJ2-2; D gene unclear. The V gene's germline CDR1 is KGHSH and CDR2 LQKENI. CDR3 size: 13 residues. V lost 1 base and J lost 3, with 3 bases in between. Full variable domain (outside the CDR3, taken from reference TRBV18 and TRBJ2-2): NAGVMQNPRHLVRRRGQEARLRCSPMKGHSHVYWYRQLPEEGLKFMVYLQKENIIDESGMPKERFSAEFPKEGPSILRIQQVVRGDSAAYFCASSPRDTGELFFGEGSRLTVL.

The CDR3 reads CASRERDEQFF. The DNA of the CDR3 is TGTGCCAGCCGGGAAAGGGATGAGCAGTTCTTC. V gene TRBV3-1 (or the pseudogene TRBV3-2) combines with J gene TRBJ2-1; D is perhaps TRBD2 (5 bases). The V gene's germline CDR1 is LGHDT and CDR2 YNNKEL (reference sequence). Trimming cost V 8 bases and J 8 bases, with 10 bases left between them. The CDR3 loop spans 11 amino acids.

The chain links TRBV7-2 to TRBJ2-2; D is perhaps TRBD2 (7 bases). CDR1 is SGHTA and CDR2 is FQGNSA in the germline V gene. Between the trimmed V and J ends, which lost 4 bases and 5 bases, there was a span of 11 bases. This CDR3 comprises 14 residues. CDR3: CASSWGGGTGELFF. The CDR3 bases are TGTGCCAGCAGCTGGGGGGGCGGTACCGGGGAGCTGTTTTTT.

The chain is built from TRBV20-1 and TRBJ2-7, with TRBD1 matching 7 bases. Germline trimming cut 3 bases from V and 11 bases from J; bases unmatched to any gene: 13. The CDR3 length is 13 residues. The germline CDR1 and CDR2 sequences are DFQATT and SNEGSKA (reference sequence). CDR3 residues: CSASIGLGTEEYF. The DNA of the CDR3 is TGCAGTGCTAGTATAGGTTTAGGGACAGAGGAGTACTTC.

The V call is TRBV27, the J call TRBJ2-4; 7 bases match TRBD2. This CDR3 has 17 residues. From germline, CDR1 is MNHEY and CDR2 SMNVEV (reference sequence). Trimming at V came to 5 bases and at J to 0 bases, leaving 10 bases not matched to a gene. Written as DNA, the CDR3 is TGTGCCAGCAGTCCCCGGGGGAGGGAAGGAGCCAAAAACATTCAGTACTTC. This gives the protein CASSPRGREGAKNIQYF.

This clone was counted between two and nine times. This CDR3 is also generated by other DNA sequences in the sample. The chain links TRBV7-9 to TRBJ1-5; D remains ambiguous. Trimming removed 1 base at V and 1 base at J, with 5 bases between. Looked up from germline, CDR1 is SEHNR and CDR2 is FQNEAQ (reference sequence). The CDR3 sequence is 14 residues long. The CDR3 spells CASSLGQSNQPQHF. In DNA, the CDR3 is TGTGCCAGCAGCTTAGGGCAGAGCAATCAGCCCCAGCATTTT. Full variable domain (missing parts from reference TRBV7-9 and TRBJ1-5): DTGVSQNPRHKITKRGQNVTFRCDPISEHNRLYWYRQTLGQGPEFLTYFQNEAQLEKSRLLSDRFSAERPKGSFSTLEIQRTEQGDSAMYLCASSLGQSNQPQHFGDGTRLSIL.

This sequence joins TRBV18 and TRBJ2-1; TRBD1 agrees at 9 bases. V lost 5 bases to trimming and J lost 6 bases; unmatched junction nucleotides: 5. Germline CDR1 is KGHSH and CDR2 is LQKENI. The CDR3 spans 14 residues. The CDR3, as DNA: TGTGCCAGCTCAAGGGGACAGGGTTCCAATGAGCAGTTCTTC. Translation gives CASSRGQGSNEQFF.

This clone was counted a single time. V and J are TRBV14 and TRBJ1-2; D might be TRBD1 (6 bases). V shed 4 bases and J shed 8 bases, with 20 bases lying between them. The CDR3 runs to 15 residues. Per the germline V gene, CDR1 is SGHDN and CDR2 is FVKESK. The CDR3: CASSPTPGAVGGYTF. CDR3 sequence (DNA): TGTGCCAGCAGCCCGACGCCAGGGGCCGTAGGAGGCTACACCTTC.

The V gene is TRBV15, the J gene TRBJ2-7; no clear D. The CDR3 consists of 13 residues. Germline lookup yields CDR1 LNHNV and CDR2 YYDKDF (reference sequence). V was trimmed by 0 bases and J by 7 bases, leaving 10 bases between them. The CDR3 protein is CATSRDLGGEQYF. The CDR3 DNA follows: TGTGCCACCAGCAGAGATCTGGGTGGGGAGCAGTACTTC.

The CDR3 DNA reads as TGTGCCAGCAGCTCCGGACTAGCGGGTAACAATGAGCAGTTCTTC. Protein product: CASSSGLAGNNEQFF. The J gene is TRBJ2-1, the V gene TRBV7-2; 11 positions agree with TRBD2. The CDR3 loop spans 15 amino acids. Germline loops: CDR1 SGHTA, CDR2 FQGNSA. The V and J ends lost 4 bases and 5 bases, in that order; junction bases with no gene match: 4.

This clone was found a few times. The chain employs TRBV19 and TRBJ2-2; 11 bases agree with TRBD2. This CDR3 is built from 16 residues. The junction had 5 bases not matched to a gene; V was cut back by 2 bases and J by 6 bases. Germline assignment: CDR1 LNHDA and CDR2 SQIVND (reference sequence). The CDR3 DNA follows: TGTGCCAGTAGTATAAAGTCTAGCGGGAGGCCCGGGGAGCTGTTTTTT. Encoded protein: CASSIKSSGRPGELFF.

This clone turned up a few times. The chain recombines TRBV29-1 with TRBJ1-1; no reliable D call. The germline gives CDR1 SQVTM, CDR2 ANQGSEA. Trimming took 6 bases from V and 4 from J, leaving 15 bases between them. This CDR3 contains 13 residues. The CDR3 nucleotides read TGCAGCGTGGCCGGGAGATTAGGCACTGAAGCTTTCTTT. This sequence encodes CSVAGRLGTEAFF.

The chain has TRBV28 and TRBJ1-2, with D tentatively TRBD1 (5 bases). The CDR3 sequence is 14 residues long. CDR1 MDHEN and CDR2 SYDVKM come from the germline V gene. V was trimmed by 6 bases and J by 8 bases, leaving 19 bases between them. CDR3 residues: CASRGRVSSGGYTF. In DNA, the CDR3 is TGTGCCAGCAGAGGCAGGGTCTCTTCGGGGGGCTACACCTTC.

J is TRBJ1-1 and V is TRBV7-2, with D possibly being TRBD1 (6 bases). Trimming shortened V by 5 bases and J by 0 bases, and 10 bases separated the two germline ends. Per the germline V gene, CDR1 is SGHTA and CDR2 is FQGNSA. The CDR3 consists of 14 residues. The CDR3 region is CASSRRGLNTEAFF. CDR3 bases: TGTGCCAGCAGCCGCAGGGGACTGAACACTGAAGCTTTCTTT.

The chain couples TRBV28 to TRBJ1-6; unclear D gene. The CDR3 totals 14 residues. The ends were cut back, 6 bases at V and 9 bases at J, with 15 bases in the middle. Germline V CDR1 and CDR2: MDHEN, SYDVKM. In nucleotides, the CDR3 is TGTGCCAGCAGGGGTGGGGTAGGAGGTTCACCCCTCCACTTT. It yields the protein CASRGGVGGSPLHF. Combining the CDR3 with reference TRBV28 and TRBJ1-6 gives the whole variable domain DVKVTQSSRYLVKRTGEKVFLECVQDMDHENMFWYRQDPGLGLRLIYFSYDVKMKEKGDIPEGYSVSREKKERFSLILESASTNQTSMYLCASRGGVGGSPLHFGNGTRLTVT.

The chain recombines TRBV7-2 with TRBJ1-2; D not resolved. V lost 3 bases and J 0 bases, leaving 14 bases between the germline ends. Looked up from germline, CDR1 is SGHTA and CDR2 is FQGNSA. The CDR3 is made up of 16 amino acids. The CDR3 region has the DNA TGTGCCAGCAGCTTGACTACACAGTTAGCTAACTATGGCTACACCTTC. This sequence encodes CASSLTTQLANYGYTF.

The chain recombines TRBV6-5 with TRBJ2-7; D is possibly TRBD1 or TRBD2 (5 bases each). V lost 5 bases, J lost 1 base, and 12 bases lay in between. Germline V lookup: CDR1 MNHEY, CDR2 SVGAGI. The CDR3 extends over 14 amino acids. This CDR3 reads CASSPGPNSYEQYF. The CDR3 DNA follows: TGTGCCAGCAGTCCGGGACCCAATTCCTACGAGCAGTACTTC.

This sequence joins TRBV7-2 and TRBJ2-2; D gene unclear. CDR3 size: 14 residues. Germline V gene sequence: CDR1 SGHTA, CDR2 FQGNSA. Trimming removed 1 base at V and 1 base at J, with 4 bases between. The CDR3 nucleotides are TGTGCCAGCAGCTTAGGCAGGAACACCGGGGAGCTGTTTTTT. Translation gives CASSLGRNTGELFF.